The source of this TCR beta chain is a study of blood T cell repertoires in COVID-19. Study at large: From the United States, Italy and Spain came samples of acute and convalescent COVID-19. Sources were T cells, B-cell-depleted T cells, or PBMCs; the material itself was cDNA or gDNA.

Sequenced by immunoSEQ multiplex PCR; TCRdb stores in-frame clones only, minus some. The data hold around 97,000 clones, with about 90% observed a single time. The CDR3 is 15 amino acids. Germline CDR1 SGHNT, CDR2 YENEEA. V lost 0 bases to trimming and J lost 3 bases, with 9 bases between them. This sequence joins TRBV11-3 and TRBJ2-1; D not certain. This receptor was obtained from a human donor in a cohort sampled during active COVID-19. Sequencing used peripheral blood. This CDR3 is CASSLDGKNYNEQFF. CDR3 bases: TGTGCCAGCAGCTTAGACGGTAAAAACTACAATGAGCAGTTCTTC. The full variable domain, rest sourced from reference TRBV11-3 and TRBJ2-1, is EAGVVQSPRYKIIEKKQPVAFWCNPISGHNTLYWYLQNLGQGPELLIRYENEEAVDDSQLPKDRFSAERLKGVDSTLKIQPAELGDSAVYLCASSLDGKNYNEQFFGPGTRLTVL.